Below are 26 T cell receptor beta chains sequenced from a single sample in a study of blood T cell repertoires in COVID-19. Profiling relied on immunoSEQ multiplex PCR, and the TCRdb table lists in-frame clones only, not all of them. The sample lists approximately 150,000 clones; about 90% were seen once. Input material: peripheral blood. The source is a man aged 55 to 70 with active or convalescent COVID-19.

CDR3 sequence reads: CSASEASGRDGVWNEQFF. In DNA, the CDR3 is TGCAGTGCAAGTGAGGCTAGCGGGAGGGACGGGGTGTGGAATGAGCAGTTCTTC. V is TRBV20-1 and J is TRBJ2-1, with 12 bases that match TRBD2. Germline V gives CDR1 DFQATT, CDR2 SNEGSKA (reference sequence). The CDR3 extends over 18 amino acids. The V gene end was trimmed by 6 bases and the J gene end by 7 bases; junction bases not matched to a gene: 19.

This sequence joins TRBV6-5 and TRBJ2-3; the D is unclear. The CDR3 contains 11 residues. Germline V gene sequence: CDR1 MNHEY, CDR2 SVGAGI. With 2 bases removed from V and 5 bases from J, the gap between germline ends came to 2 bases. The CDR3, as DNA: TGTGCCAGCAGTTACCAAGATACGCAGTATTTT. Translating it yields CASSYQDTQYF.

This chain joins TRBV18 and TRBJ1-3; possibly TRBD1 for D (5 bases). Germline V gene lookup returns CDR1 KGHSH and CDR2 LQKENI. Between the trimmed V and J ends, which lost 1 base and 0 bases, there was a span of 16 bases. The CDR3 has 18 amino acids. In DNA form, the CDR3 reads TGTGCCAGCTCACCACAGGATCCTGGGGCAAGCTCTGGAAACACCATATATTTT. It specifies CASSPQDPGASSGNTIYF. Full variable domain (remainder filled in from reference TRBV18 and TRBJ1-3): NAGVMQNPRHLVRRRGQEARLRCSPMKGHSHVYWYRQLPEEGLKFMVYLQKENIIDESGMPKERFSAEFPKEGPSILRIQQVVRGDSAAYFCASSPQDPGASSGNTIYFGEGSWLTVV.

This chain's CDR3 is CSVREAGVATGELFF. DNA for the CDR3: TGCAGCGTTCGCGAGGCGGGAGTGGCCACCGGGGAGCTGTTTTTT. The rearrangement uses TRBV29-1 and TRBJ2-2; 7 bases map to TRBD2. The CDR3 loop spans 15 amino acids. CDR1 and CDR2 (germline): SQVTM, ANQGSEA. V gave up 5 bases and J gave up 4 bases; unmatched junction bases: 10.

This chain joins TRBV7-3 and TRBJ2-7, with a weak D call TRBD2 (5 bases). The germline V gene has CDR1 SGHTA and CDR2 FQGTGA. The CDR3 totals 13 residues. V dropped 8 bases and J dropped 7 bases, with 18 bases sitting between them. The CDR3 region is CASGESSTSEQYF. The CDR3 nucleotides are TGTGCCAGCGGAGAGTCGTCTACTAGTGAGCAGTACTTC. The whole variable domain, remainder taken from reference TRBV7-3 and TRBJ2-7, is GAGVSQTPSNKVTEKGKYVELRCDPISGHTALYWYRQSLGQGPEFLIYFQGTGAADDSGLPNDRFFAVRPEGSVSTLKIQRTERGDSAVYLCASGESSTSEQYFGPGTRLTVT.

The rearrangement links TRBV27 to TRBJ2-3; D is unclear. Looked up from germline, CDR1 is MNHEY and CDR2 is SMNVEV (reference sequence). The CDR3 runs to 17 residues. Trimming pared 0 bases from V and 2 bases from J, leaving 15 bases between. CDR3: CASSLSPRWKVTDTQYF. In nucleotides, the CDR3 is TGTGCCAGCAGTTTATCCCCCAGGTGGAAGGTCACAGATACGCAGTATTTT.

CDR3 sequence (DNA): TGTGCCAGCAGCTTAGACTGGACAGTTGCCAACTATGGCTACACCTTC. Its protein product is CASSLDWTVANYGYTF. This sequence joins TRBV7-2 and TRBJ1-2, with a weak D call TRBD1 (6 bases). V was cut by 1 base and J by 2 bases, with 14 bases left in between. The CDR3 has 16 residues. CDR1 and CDR2 (germline): SGHTA, FQGNSA.

The chain has TRBV6-4 and TRBJ2-2; D might be TRBD1 (5 bases). Germline CDR1 is MRHNA and CDR2 is SNTAGT. Between the trimmed V and J ends, which lost 3 bases and 5 bases, there was a span of 7 bases. The CDR3 has 13 amino acids. CDR3 sequence: CASSEGRTGELFF. The CDR3 coding sequence is TGTGCCAGCAGTGAGGGGCGTACCGGGGAGCTGTTTTTT.

The chain employs TRBV28 and TRBJ1-5; D is uncertain. This CDR3 is built from 16 residues. V lost 1 base and J lost 5, with 15 bases in between. Germline CDR1 MDHEN, CDR2 SYDVKM. The CDR3 here is CASSLYTILLDQPQHF. In DNA form, the CDR3 reads TGTGCCAGCAGTTTATACACAATCTTGCTGGATCAGCCCCAGCATTTT.

The rearrangement uses TRBV24-1 and TRBJ2-2; 10 nucleotides align to TRBD2. The J segment lost 5 bases and the V segment lost 4 bases, leaving 9 bases of the junction unmatched. Germline values: CDR1 KGHDR, CDR2 SFDVKD. The CDR3 has 17 amino acids. CDR3 residues: CATSELASGRATGELFF. CDR3 nucleotide sequence: TGTGCCACCAGTGAGTTAGCTAGCGGGAGAGCGACCGGGGAGCTGTTTTTT.

The rearrangement links TRBV9 to TRBJ2-5; TRBD1 matches 10 bases. Trimming cost V 2 bases and J 0 bases; bases outside gene matches: 4. Germline V gene lookup returns CDR1 SGDLS and CDR2 YYNGEE. The CDR3 has 16 residues. CDR3 DNA: TGTGCCAGCAGCGTCCGGGACAGGGGCCACCAAGAGACCCAGTACTTC. Translated, it gives CASSVRDRGHQETQYF. Filled out from reference TRBV9 and TRBJ2-5, the complete variable domain reads DSGVTQTPKHLITATGQRVTLRCSPRSGDLSVYWYQQSLDQGLQFLIQYYNGEERAKGNILERFSAQQFPDLHSELNLSSLELGDSALYFCASSVRDRGHQETQYFGPGTRLLVL.

The chain recombines TRBV6-1 with TRBJ1-5; D may be TRBD1 (5 bases). Trimming stripped 1 base from V and 6 bases from J, with 7 bases between. Germline lookup yields CDR1 MNHNS and CDR2 SASEGT. This CDR3 region has 13 residues. CDR3 region: CASSEEGFQPQHF. DNA for the CDR3: TGTGCCAGCAGTGAAGAGGGGTTTCAGCCCCAGCATTTT.

J is TRBJ2-1 and V is TRBV28, with 8 bases lining up with TRBD2. V trimming: 7 bases; J trimming: 7 bases; junction bases outside the gene matches: 12. The CDR3 totals 15 residues. CDR1 and CDR2 from the germline V gene are MDHEN and SYDVKM. CDR3 in DNA: TGTGCCAGCACAGTGAGCGGGAGCGGTGGGAATGAGCAGTTCTTC. Amino acid sequence: CASTVSGSGGNEQFF.

The chain links TRBV27 to TRBJ2-7; 7 bases map to TRBD2. Per germline, CDR1 MNHEY and CDR2 SMNVEV (reference sequence). The CDR3 consists of 13 residues. V shed 4 bases, J shed 2 bases, and the junction held 2 bases outside the gene matches. This chain's CDR3 is CASSSGTTYEQYF. In DNA, the CDR3 is TGTGCCAGCAGTTCCGGGACTACCTACGAGCAGTACTTC.

This clone has just a few counts. The genes are TRBV27 and TRBJ2-1; D is unresolved. V was trimmed by 5 bases and J by 3 bases, leaving 14 bases between them. The CDR3 totals 15 residues. Germline CDR1 MNHEY, CDR2 SMNVEV (reference sequence). CDR3 sequence: CASSTDHLSYNEQFF. The CDR3 region has the DNA TGTGCCAGCAGTACAGACCACTTAAGCTACAATGAGCAGTTCTTC.

The rearrangement uses TRBV5-6 and TRBJ2-1; the match to TRBD2 covers 11 bases. The CDR3 sequence is 16 residues long. Germline V gene sequence: CDR1 SGHDT, CDR2 YYEEEE. The J segment lost 6 bases and the V segment lost 3 bases, leaving 8 bases of the junction unmatched. CDR3 amino acids: CASSSLAGGPFNEQFF. CDR3 nucleotide sequence: TGTGCCAGCAGCTCCCTAGCGGGAGGCCCTTTCAATGAGCAGTTCTTC.

The chain couples TRBV6-5 to TRBJ2-1, with 10 bases fitting TRBD2. CDR3 length: 13 amino acids. V was clipped by 8 bases and J by 7 bases; unmatched bases: 5. Germline V gene sequence: CDR1 MNHEY, CDR2 SVGAGI. The CDR3 DNA sequence: TGTGCCAGCCTTAATAGCGGGAGGAATGAGCAGTTCTTC. It encodes CASLNSGRNEQFF.

The chain carries TRBV4-2 and TRBJ2-7; 11 bases fit TRBD2. V lost 4 bases to trimming and J lost 0 bases; unmatched junction nucleotides: 5. This CDR3 comprises 16 residues. In germline, CDR1 is LGHNA, CDR2 YNFKEQ. CDR3 DNA: TGTGCCAGCAGCCCGCTAGCGGGAGGACTCTCCTACGAGCAGTACTTC. Translation gives CASSPLAGGLSYEQYF.

This chain joins TRBV5-1 and TRBJ2-6; 7 nucleotides align to TRBD1. J was trimmed by 2 bases and V by 0 bases; bases with no gene match: 5. The CDR3 has 17 residues. The germline V gene encodes CDR1 SGHRS and CDR2 YFSETQ. CDR3: CASSLAGDRAGANVLTF. For the CDR3, the DNA is TGCGCCAGCAGCTTGGCCGGGGACAGAGCTGGGGCCAACGTCCTGACTTTC.

This sequence joins TRBV28 and TRBJ2-7; the match to TRBD2 covers 12 bases. CDR1 is MDHEN, CDR2 SYDVKM, per germline. The trim removed 6 bases at V and 1 base at J, leaving 4 bases unmatched. The CDR3 length is 15 residues. The CDR3 DNA follows: TGTGCCAGCAGACCAACTAGCGGGGGGTCCTACGAGCAGTACTTC. As protein: CASRPTSGGSYEQYF.

The count of this clone is one. The chain uses TRBV6-5 and TRBJ1-3; D is undetermined. Per germline, CDR1 MNHEY and CDR2 SVGAGI. This CDR3 has 15 residues. Trimming shortened V by 5 bases and J by 1 base, and 12 bases separated the two germline ends. CDR3: CASSNVGGSGNTIYF. The DNA of the CDR3 is TGTGCCAGCAGTAATGTTGGAGGGTCTGGAAACACCATATATTTT.

The chain carries TRBV18 and TRBJ2-5; 9 bases map to TRBD1. Germline CDR1 KGHSH, CDR2 LQKENI. The CDR3 has 17 residues. V trimming: 0 bases; J trimming: 6 bases; junction bases outside the gene matches: 11. The CDR3 DNA sequence: TGTGCCAGCTCACCACCTTTCGGGACAGGGCTTGAGCAGACCCAGTACTTC. It is translated as CASSPPFGTGLEQTQYF.

The rearrangement uses TRBV4-3 and TRBJ1-5; 8 nucleotides line up with TRBD1. After removal of 1 base from V and 2 bases from J, the junction contained 7 bases not matched to a gene. Germline CDR1 reads LGHNA; CDR2 reads YSLEER. This CDR3 spans 17 amino acids. This chain's CDR3 is CASSQGRTGGGNQPQHF. The CDR3 nucleotides are TGCGCCAGCAGCCAAGGGAGAACAGGGGGTGGCAATCAGCCCCAGCATTTT.

This clone appeared a single time. The V gene is TRBV27, the J gene TRBJ2-5; TRBD1 aligns across 9 bases. This CDR3 spans 19 amino acids. Germline V lookup: CDR1 MNHEY, CDR2 SMNVEV (reference sequence). The junction had 21 bases not matched to a gene; V was cut back by 5 bases and J by 5 bases. The CDR3 reads CASSPFRPGTGYLGETQYF. The CDR3 nucleotides are TGTGCCAGCAGTCCATTCCGCCCAGGGACAGGGTACCTTGGGGAGACCCAGTACTTC.

The genes are TRBV10-3 and TRBJ1-1; 8 nucleotides agree with TRBD1. V trimming: 3 bases; J trimming: 7 bases; junction bases outside the gene matches: 25. The CDR3 is 20 residues long. Germline V gene data show CDR1 as ENHRY and CDR2 as SYGVKD. In DNA, the CDR3 is TGTGCCATCAGTGAACCCCGGGACAGGCCGAACCCGAGCCGGAGTGATGAAGCTTTCTTT. It codes for CAISEPRDRPNPSRSDEAFF.

The chain uses TRBV5-1 and TRBJ2-2; 9 positions match TRBD1. With 0 bases clipped from V and 0 bases from J, the junction kept 9 bases outside the gene matches. The CDR3 contains 19 residues. The germline V gene encodes CDR1 SGHRS and CDR2 YFSETQ. The CDR3 nucleotides are TGCGCCAGCAGCTTGGGCCGGGACAGGGAGGTTCCGAACACCGGGGAGCTGTTTTTT. It is translated as CASSLGRDREVPNTGELFF. Full variable domain (remainder filled in from reference TRBV5-1 and TRBJ2-2): KAGVTQTPRYLIKTRGQQVTLSCSPISGHRSVSWYQQTPGQGLQFLFEYFSETQRNKGNFPGRFSGRQFSNSRSEMNVSTLELGDSALYLCASSLGRDREVPNTGELFFGEGSRLTVL.